One sample yielded the 9 T cell receptor beta chains listed below, sequenced in a study of spatial heterogeneity in lung cancer. MiXCR, applied by TCRdb to the 5' RACE reads, yields one record per CDR3 protein. The table includes thousands of distinct CDR3 sequences, about 16% detected once. Time point here: sample taken at primary tumor resection. Unsorted whole RNA samples from tumor, nontumor lung or frozen PBMC were sequenced. Sample: normal lung tissue next to the tumor, taken at surgery. The receptors originated from a male donor with early-stage non-small cell lung cancer.

This clonotype was seen a few times. This beta chain is an unintended read in a library built for alpha chains; its size means little. This rearrangement joins TRBV29-1 to TRBJ2-1; TRBD2 is a possible D gene (6 bases). CDR1 and CDR2 from the germline V gene are SQVTM and ANQGSEA. Trimming took 0 bases from V and 0 from J, leaving 9 bases between them. The CDR3 extends over 15 amino acids. The CDR3: CSVEDPGSSYNEQFF. CDR3 nucleotides: TGCAGCGTTGAAGACCCCGGGAGCTCCTACAATGAGCAGTTCTTC.

This clonotype is termed medium-sized. Within a library made for alpha chains, this beta chain is off target, and its count is uninformative. V and J are TRBV28 and TRBJ2-7; tentative D call: TRBD1 (5 bases). Germline CDR1 is MDHEN and CDR2 is SYDVKM. V shed 3 bases and J shed 2 bases, with 5 bases lying between them. This CDR3 region has 12 residues. The CDR3 region is CASSLDTYEQYF. CDR3 DNA: TGTGCCAGCAGTTTGGACACCTACGAGCAGTACTTC.

This clonotype has at least ten counts. With the library built for alpha chains, this beta chain is off target and its frequency is not meaningful. The chain has TRBV20-1 and TRBJ2-3, with D maybe TRBD2 (5 bases). Germline loops: CDR1 DFQATT, CDR2 SNEGSKA (reference sequence). Trimming shortened V by 6 bases and J by 4 bases, and 20 bases separated the two germline ends. The CDR3 sequence is 15 residues long. The CDR3 loop reads CSAPLATAGPDTQYF. The CDR3 DNA follows: TGCAGTGCCCCGCTAGCTACCGCGGGCCCAGATACGCAGTATTTT.

The table lists this clonotype with many counts. The library was prepared for alpha chains; this beta chain is a stray read, so its frequency means little. The rearrangement joins TRBV6-1 to TRBJ2-5; perhaps D is TRBD1 or TRBD2 (5 bases each). The germline V gene encodes CDR1 MNHNS and CDR2 SASEGT. Trimming stripped 0 bases from V and 5 bases from J, with 7 bases between. The CDR3 spans 13 residues. The CDR3 sequence is CASSEAGEETQYF. In nucleotides, the CDR3 is TGTGCCAGCAGTGAAGCAGGGGAGGAGACCCAGTACTTC.

This clonotype is judged medium-sized (0.01 to 0.1%). The library was designed around alpha chains, so this beta chain is a stray read whose abundance carries little weight. The chain combines TRBV29-1 with TRBJ2-1, with 7 bases aligning to TRBD1. The V segment lost 4 bases and the J segment 4 bases; nucleotides outside the gene matches: 7. The germline V gene has CDR1 SQVTM and CDR2 ANQGSEA. This CDR3 region has 14 residues. CDR3: CSVGTLGQYNEQFF. The CDR3 region has the DNA TGCAGCGTTGGTACACTGGGACAGTACAATGAGCAGTTCTTC.

This clonotype is judged medium-sized. This beta chain came through as a stray read in a library set up for alpha chains, and its size says little. The chain combines TRBV7-2 with TRBJ2-7; 11 bases match TRBD1. Germline V gene data show CDR1 as SGHTA and CDR2 as FQGNSA. The V gene end was trimmed by 5 bases and the J gene end by 7 bases; junction bases not matched to a gene: 13. CDR3 length equals 16 residues. The CDR3 sequence is CASSLEKGQGGWEQYF. Written as DNA, the CDR3 is TGTGCCAGCAGCCTCGAAAAGGGACAGGGGGGTTGGGAGCAGTACTTC.

This clonotype was found many times. For a library built for alpha chains, this beta chain is a stray read; little rests on its size. The rearrangement links TRBV18 to TRBJ2-4; 7 bases agree with TRBD1. This CDR3 contains 13 residues. After removal of 2 bases from V and 9 bases from J, the junction contained 4 bases not matched to a gene. Germline V gene data show CDR1 as KGHSH and CDR2 as LQKENI. The CDR3 is CASSPDRVVIQYF. Written as DNA, the CDR3 is TGTGCCAGCTCACCAGACAGGGTCGTCATTCAGTACTTC.

By frequency in the sample, this clonotype is medium-sized. Little can be read into the size of this beta chain, an off-target read in a library designed for alpha chains. The V and J genes are TRBV5-1 and TRBJ2-1; 9 bases line up with TRBD2. The germline gives CDR1 SGHRS, CDR2 YFSETQ. The CDR3 is made up of 15 amino acids. V lost 0 bases, J lost 6 bases, and 4 bases stayed unmatched. This chain's CDR3 is CASSLDAGGGNEQFF. The CDR3 DNA reads as TGCGCCAGCAGCTTGGATGCGGGAGGGGGCAATGAGCAGTTCTTC.

This clonotype occurred many times. This beta chain slipped into a library made for alpha chains as a stray read, so its size is not meaningful. The rearrangement uses TRBV27 and TRBJ2-6; D is unresolved. The CDR3 is 15 amino acids. Germline V gene lookup returns CDR1 MNHEY and CDR2 SMNVEV (reference sequence). V lost 4 bases and J 3 bases, leaving 10 bases between the germline ends. CDR3 DNA: TGTGCCAGCAGTTCCTTTGTGGATGGGGCCAACGTCCTGACTTTC. This gives the protein CASSSFVDGANVLTF.